This T cell receptor (beta chain) is from a study of cytomegalovirus exposure and HLA in healthy donors. Method: immunoSEQ multiplex PCR; TCRdb's copy keeps in-frame clones and lacks some. Among some 68,000 clones listed, roughly 96% were seen once. V dropped 4 bases and J dropped 5; count of bases not matched to a gene: 7. Germline lookup yields CDR1 MGHRA and CDR2 YSYEKL. The CDR3 has 14 amino acids. The V and J genes are TRBV4-1 and TRBJ1-1; 7 bases map to TRBD1. This clonotype was obtained from a man between 18 and 29 years old in good health and CMV-seronegative. The material sequenced was PBMCs. The CDR3 DNA reads TGCGCCAGCAGCCCTATAGGGGGCCAGACTGAAGCTTTCTTT. Amino acids: CASSPIGGQTEAFF.